The 15 T cell receptor beta chains listed next were all sequenced from one sample in a study of T cells after yellow fever vaccination. From the 5' RACE reads, TCRdb called clonotypes with MiXCR, one entry per CDR3 protein. The table shows approximately 260,000 distinct CDR3 sequences, with around 5.3% occurring only once. Sequences were derived from CD4+ T cells sorted from PBMCs, sampled on the day of the yellow fever booster vaccination. These receptors all come from a man aged 18-30 years who received the YFV17D yellow fever vaccine.

This clonotype was seen many times. The chain couples TRBV12-3 or TRBV12-4 to TRBJ1-1; 9 bases are a match to TRBD1. The CDR3 covers 14 residues. The trim removed 6 bases at V and 5 bases at J, leaving 7 bases unmatched. Here the CDR3 reads CASRTGQGLTEAFF. The CDR3 bases are TGTGCCAGCAGGACTGGACAGGGGTTAACTGAAGCTTTCTTT.

The V gene is TRBV5-1, the J gene TRBJ2-2, with TRBD2 matching over 8 bases. The junction had 6 bases not matched to a gene; V was cut back by 2 bases and J by 6 bases. This CDR3 is built from 15 residues. Germline CDR1 reads SGHRS; CDR2 reads YFSETQ. The CDR3 DNA sequence: TGCGCCAGCAGCTTTCTGACGGGGGGGTCCGGGGAGCTGTTTTTT. Translating it yields CASSFLTGGSGELFF.

In its sample, this clonotype was seen many times. V and J are TRBV7-2 and TRBJ2-3; D is ambiguous. Germline CDR1 is SGHTA and CDR2 is FQGNSA. This CDR3 has 12 residues. The V and J ends lost 4 bases and 9 bases respectively, with 11 bases between them. CDR3 nucleotide sequence: TGTGCCAGCAGCTCGGAACCAAGCACGCAGTATTTT. Protein product: CASSSEPSTQYF.

Remarks on this clonotype: This may be a read error: a much more frequent sequence differs by one nucleotide. V is TRBV3-1 and J is TRBJ2-3; TRBD2 matches at 8 bases. The CDR3 length is 18 residues. J was trimmed by 4 bases and V by 1 base; bases with no gene match: 13. Germline V CDR1 and CDR2: LGHDT, YNNKEL (reference sequence). Here the CDR3 DNA reads TGTGCCAGCAGCCAAGGCATGGCGGGGGGACTTAGCTCAGATACGCAGTATTTT. Residues: CASSQGMAGGLSSDTQYF.

This clonotype occurred a few times. The V gene is TRBV20-1, the J gene TRBJ2-3; 7 nucleotides line up with TRBD2. CDR1 is DFQATT, CDR2 SNEGSKA, per germline (reference sequence). This CDR3 region has 17 residues. Trimming took 3 bases from V and 0 from J; bases not matched to a gene: 12. CDR3 sequence reads: CSARHHGSGASTDTQYF. CDR3 DNA sequence: TGCAGTGCTAGGCACCATGGGAGCGGGGCCAGCACAGATACGCAGTATTTT.

This clonotype has just a few counts. The V call is TRBV4-1, the J call TRBJ1-5; TRBD1 might be the D (6 bases). The germline V gene has CDR1 MGHRA and CDR2 YSYEKL. Trimming shortened V by 4 bases and J by 3 bases, and 22 bases separated the two germline ends. The length of the CDR3 is 18 residues. CDR3 bases: TGCGCCAGCAGCCCCCGACCCCCGAAGGGGGGACTCAATCAGCCCCAGCATTTT. This codes for CASSPRPPKGGLNQPQHF.

This clonotype has a count of ten or more. V and J are TRBV7-9 and TRBJ2-3, with unresolved D. Germline CDR1 SEHNR, CDR2 FQNEAQ (reference sequence). There are 14 residues in the CDR3. The V gene lost 4 bases and the J gene lost 4 bases, with 12 bases spanning the gap. CDR3 loop: CASSSHSFPDTQYF. In nucleotides, the CDR3 is TGTGCCAGCAGCTCCCACAGCTTCCCAGATACGCAGTATTTT.

This clonotype came up a few times. The chain links TRBV20-1 to TRBJ2-1, with 12 bases matching TRBD2. The CDR3 has 15 amino acids. In germline, CDR1 is DFQATT, CDR2 SNEGSKA (reference sequence). The V segment lost 4 bases and the J segment 7 bases; nucleotides outside the gene matches: 8. CDR3 protein: CSAISSGGARNEQFF. The CDR3 coding sequence is TGCAGTGCTATCTCTAGCGGGGGGGCTCGGAATGAGCAGTTCTTC.

This chain joins TRBV15 and TRBJ1-5; TRBD1 aligns across 9 bases. This CDR3 spans 19 amino acids. Per the germline V gene, CDR1 is LNHNV and CDR2 is YYDKDF (reference sequence). After removal of 0 bases from V and 6 bases from J, the junction contained 15 bases not matched to a gene. CDR3 residues: CATSRDRGQGQNSFQPQHF. In DNA, the CDR3 is TGTGCCACCAGCAGAGATCGGGGACAGGGACAAAACTCTTTTCAGCCCCAGCATTTT. The whole variable domain, filled in from reference TRBV15 and TRBJ1-5, reads DAMVIQNPRYQVTQFGKPVTLSCSQTLNHNVMYWYQQKSSQAPKLLFHYYDKDFNNEADTPDNFQSRRPNTSFCFLDIRSPGLGDTAMYLCATSRDRGQGQNSFQPQHFGDGTRLSIL.

This clonotype was observed a few times. The chain couples TRBV10-1 to TRBJ2-7; possible D gene TRBD1, 6 bases. The V gene's germline CDR1 is WNHNN and CDR2 SYGVQD (reference sequence). V lost 6 bases, J lost 0 bases, and 15 bases lay in between. The CDR3 totals 15 residues. DNA of the CDR3: TGCGCCAGCAGCCCTATACAGGGACGCTCCTACGAGCAGTACTTC. It encodes CASSPIQGRSYEQYF.

The genes are TRBV11-2 and TRBJ1-5; D unresolved. The CDR3 contains 16 residues. Germline values: CDR1 SGHAT, CDR2 FQNNGV. V dropped 7 bases and J dropped 0 bases, with 16 bases sitting between them. CDR3 sequence (DNA): TGTGCCAGCAACCCTCTCCAGCTCTATAGCAATCAGCCCCAGCATTTT. Translated: CASNPLQLYSNQPQHF.

In this sample, this clonotype turned up a few times. The chain links TRBV7-2 to TRBJ2-2; unclear D gene. The CDR3 contains 13 residues. Germline assignment: CDR1 SGHTA and CDR2 FQGNSA. Between the trimmed V and J ends, which lost 5 bases and 4 bases, there was a span of 8 bases. The CDR3 DNA reads as TGTGCCAGCAGCCGAAGATCCACCGGGGAGCTGTTTTTT. Translated, it gives CASSRRSTGELFF.

Many counts were recorded for this clonotype. The chain joins TRBV12-3 or TRBV12-4 to TRBJ1-2; a possible D gene is TRBD1 (6 bases). Trimming removed 3 bases at V and 1 base at J, with 12 bases between. The length of the CDR3 is 15 residues. The CDR3 sequence is CASSFETGVNYGYTF. CDR3 coding DNA: TGTGCCAGCAGTTTTGAGACAGGTGTTAACTATGGCTACACCTTC.

This clonotype was recorded at least ten times. The V and J genes are TRBV25-1 and TRBJ2-5; 11 bases match TRBD2. The CDR3 is 17 amino acids. Germline CDR1 is MGHDK and CDR2 is SYGVNS. The J segment lost 5 bases and the V segment lost 3 bases, leaving 11 bases of the junction unmatched. CDR3 residues: CASSDGASGGPGETQYF. DNA of the CDR3: TGTGCCAGCAGTGACGGGGCTAGCGGGGGGCCGGGGGAGACCCAGTACTTC.

This clonotype was observed at least ten times. The chain employs TRBV29-1 and TRBJ2-1; no definite D call. V lost 0 bases and J lost 3, with 3 bases in between. CDR1 and CDR2 from the germline V gene are SQVTM and ANQGSEA. The CDR3 runs to 12 residues. In nucleotides, the CDR3 is TGCAGCGTTGAAGAGGACTACAATGAGCAGTTCTTC. As protein: CSVEEDYNEQFF.